Below, 7 T cell receptor beta chains from the same sample are listed, as sequenced in a study of T cell repertoires in ileal Crohn's disease. Profiling relied on immunoSEQ multiplex PCR, and the TCRdb table lists in-frame clones only, not all of them. Of over 4,500 clones in the sample, more than 75% were seen once. The sample consisted of ileal tissue. The receptors shown here come from an adult with Crohn's disease.

J is TRBJ1-2 and V is TRBV30; 9 nucleotides match TRBD1. CDR1 GTSNPN and CDR2 SVGIG come from the germline V gene (reference sequence). With V trimmed by 1 base and J by 2 bases, 11 bases remained unmatched. The CDR3 covers 17 residues. The CDR3, as DNA: TGTGCCTGGAGTGCCCGACAGGGGGGGATGTACAACTATGGCTACACCTTC. Protein: CAWSARQGGMYNYGYTF.

The V gene is TRBV29-1, the J gene TRBJ2-4; 8 bases fit TRBD1. With V trimmed by 5 bases and J by 9 bases, 12 bases remained unmatched. Germline V lookup: CDR1 SQVTM, CDR2 ANQGSEA. This CDR3 region has 14 residues. This chain's CDR3 is CSVTTGARLAIQYF. As DNA, the CDR3 is TGCAGCGTTACGACAGGGGCTAGGTTAGCCATTCAGTACTTC.

The V and J genes are TRBV9 and TRBJ2-2, with D possibly being TRBD2 (5 bases). Deletions cut 0 bases from V and 2 bases from J, with 14 bases between. The CDR3 is 17 residues long. Germline CDR1 is SGDLS and CDR2 is YYNGEE. The CDR3, as DNA: TGTGCCAGCAGCGTAGCGGGGTCCCATCTTAACACCGGGGAGCTGTTTTTT. It translates to CASSVAGSHLNTGELFF. The entire variable domain, with the rest obtained from reference TRBV9 and TRBJ2-2, is as follows: DSGVTQTPKHLITATGQRVTLRCSPRSGDLSVYWYQQSLDQGLQFLIQYYNGEERAKGNILERFSAQQFPDLHSELNLSSLELGDSALYFCASSVAGSHLNTGELFFGEGSRLTVL.

The chain employs TRBV16 and TRBJ1-1; unclear D gene. The V gene lost 0 bases and the J gene lost 3 bases, with 14 bases spanning the gap. The germline gives CDR1 KGHSY, CDR2 FQNENV. The CDR3 has 16 residues. The CDR3 DNA follows: TGTGCCAGCAGCCAATCGCAGGCGTACTCGGACACTGAAGCTTTCTTT. Translating it yields CASSQSQAYSDTEAFF.

This chain connects TRBV9 to TRBJ2-5; 12 positions match TRBD2. The junction had 7 bases not matched to a gene; V was cut back by 4 bases and J by 6 bases. The V gene's germline CDR1 is SGDLS and CDR2 YYNGEE. This CDR3 comprises 15 residues. DNA for the CDR3: TGTGCCAGCAGCACCCTAGCGGGGGGGATCCAGACCCAGTACTTC. Translation: CASSTLAGGIQTQYF.

V and J are TRBV7-2 and TRBJ2-2; 12 positions agree with TRBD2. Germline lookup yields CDR1 SGHTA and CDR2 FQGNSA. Trimming cost V 6 bases and J 6 bases; bases outside gene matches: 5. The CDR3 extends over 15 amino acids. The CDR3 region has the DNA TGTGCCAGCAGGATACTAGCGGGGGGTGCCGGGGAGCTGTTTTTT. Translating it yields CASRILAGGAGELFF.

The chain uses TRBV18 and TRBJ1-1; D is uncertain. Per the germline V gene, CDR1 is KGHSH and CDR2 is LQKENI. This CDR3 contains 15 residues. Deletions cut 2 bases from V and 1 base from J, with 11 bases between. CDR3 region: CASSPIEGQNTEAFF. CDR3 bases: TGTGCCAGCTCACCAATCGAGGGCCAGAACACTGAAGCTTTCTTT.